These 17 T cell receptor beta chains came from one sample sequenced in a study of T-cell reconstitution after alpha-beta-depleted transplantation in children. Preparing the TCRbeta library involved the use of unique molecular identifiers. MiXCR, applied by TCRdb to the PCR reads, yields one record per CDR3 protein. The sample records fewer than 350,000 distinct CDR3 sequences, around a tenth being singletons. The sequencing here drew on PBMCs, taken before TCRalphabeta/CD19-depleted stem cell transplant. These receptors were taken from a boy under two years old with acute myeloid leukemia, due to receive a stem cell transplant.

Many counts were recorded for this clonotype. The DNA of the CDR3 is TGCGCCAGCAGCTTGCCGGGACAGGGCGCCTACGAGCAGTACTTC. It translates to CASSLPGQGAYEQYF. The V gene is TRBV5-1, the J gene TRBJ2-7, with TRBD1 identical over 9 bases. This CDR3 comprises 15 residues. Germline V CDR1 and CDR2: SGHRS, YFSETQ. Losses at the gene ends were 1 base for V and 2 bases for J; bases not matched to a gene: 4.

This clonotype was observed many times. This chain uses TRBV9 with TRBJ1-4, with D perhaps TRBD1 (5 bases). With 3 bases removed from V and 8 bases from J, the gap between germline ends came to 8 bases. Germline CDR1 and CDR2: SGDLS and YYNGEE. The CDR3 runs 12 residues. The CDR3 DNA follows: TGTGCCAGCAGCGCCCCAGGGGAAAAACTGTTTTTT. Protein product: CASSAPGEKLFF.

This clonotype was counted between two and nine times. The chain carries TRBV28 and TRBJ1-2; a weak D match, TRBD1 (6 bases). Trimming removed 2 bases from V and 0 bases from J, with 16 bases in between. This CDR3 is 17 amino acids long. Germline CDR1 and CDR2: MDHEN and SYDVKM. The CDR3 is CASSLEVGGPANYGYTF. The CDR3 bases are TGTGCCAGCAGTTTAGAAGTGGGGGGCCCGGCTAACTATGGCTACACCTTC.

This clonotype appeared many times. The missing conserved phenylalanine or tryptophan at the end of this CDR3 makes a read error likely. The DNA is omitted, as the CDR3 cannot be located on it reliably, and the CDR3 follows TCRdb's listing. The chain carries TRBV25-1 and TRBJ2-3. CDR1 and CDR2 (germline): MGHDK, SYGVNS. The CDR3 length is 10 residues, termini included. Here the CDR3 reads CASDGRRMTS.

This clonotype was recorded at least ten times. V gene TRBV12-3 or TRBV12-4 combines with J gene TRBJ2-1; possibly TRBD1 for D (6 bases). The ends were cut back, 7 bases at V and 10 bases at J, with 11 bases in the middle. CDR3 length: 11 amino acids. The CDR3 loop reads CASTLRGEQFF. The DNA for the CDR3 is TGTGCCAGCACTCTTAGGGGGGAGCAGTTCTTC.

Points on this clonotype: A much larger clone lies one base from this, so it may be a read error. The CDR3 DNA reads as TGTGCCAGCAGGACGACAGGGGGAACGAAAACCTGGGAGCTGTTTTTT. It yields the protein CASRTTGGTKTWELFF. The chain is built from TRBV7-2 and TRBJ2-2, with 9 bases matching TRBD1. The CDR3 sequence is 16 residues long. V was clipped by 6 bases and J by 9 bases; unmatched bases: 14. CDR1 and CDR2 (germline): SGHTA, FQGNSA.

This clonotype has ten or more counts. The chain recombines TRBV5-5 with TRBJ2-7; 11 bases are a match to TRBD1. V lost 3 bases and J lost 4; bases outside the gene matches: 12. In germline, CDR1 is SGHKS, CDR2 YYEKEE (reference sequence). This CDR3 is 17 amino acids long. CDR3 amino acids: CASSSDRGRSPLYEQYF. CDR3 bases: TGTGCCAGCAGCTCGGACAGGGGGCGTTCACCCCTTTACGAGCAGTACTTC.

The sample holds many counts of this clonotype. The chain recombines TRBV12-3 or TRBV12-4 with TRBJ1-1, with D perhaps matching TRBD1 (5 bases). The CDR3 is made up of 15 amino acids. Trimming left V 5 bases short and J 5 bases short, with 18 bases between. CDR3 residues: CASSNSGTPSTEAFF. Written as DNA, the CDR3 is TGTGCCAGCAGTAACTCCGGGACTCCCAGTACTGAAGCTTTCTTT.

The V gene is TRBV28, the J gene TRBJ2-1; 9 bases fit TRBD2. J gave up 3 bases and V 3 bases, and 9 bases lay outside the gene matches. Looked up from germline, CDR1 is MDHEN and CDR2 is SYDVKM. The CDR3 totals 17 residues. In DNA, the CDR3 is TGTGCCAGCAGTTTGCCACTGACTAGCGGACTCTACAATGAGCAGTTCTTC. It translates to CASSLPLTSGLYNEQFF.

This clonotype occurred many times. This chain uses TRBV10-2 with TRBJ2-7, with 13 bases fitting TRBD2. The trim removed 0 bases at V and 5 bases at J, leaving 16 bases unmatched. There are 20 residues in the CDR3. Per germline, CDR1 WSHSY and CDR2 SAAADI. CDR3 protein: CASSESMAGEGLAGVNEQYF. CDR3 bases: TGCGCCAGCAGTGAGTCGATGGCAGGGGAAGGACTAGCGGGAGTCAACGAGCAGTACTTC.

This clonotype has at least ten counts. The rearrangement uses TRBV5-5 and TRBJ2-7; tentative D call: TRBD1 (5 bases). The CDR3 is made up of 14 amino acids. Germline assignment: CDR1 SGHKS and CDR2 YYEKEE (reference sequence). V was clipped by 0 bases and J by 2 bases, with 9 bases between them. CDR3 sequence: CASSLGWTTYEQYF. The CDR3 DNA is TGTGCCAGCAGCTTGGGCTGGACAACCTACGAGCAGTACTTC.

The V gene is TRBV19, the J gene TRBJ2-2; D unclear. CDR3 length: 12 residues. Germline CDR1 LNHDA, CDR2 SQIVND (reference sequence). Trimming removed 3 bases from V and 9 bases from J, with 8 bases in between. Here the CDR3 DNA reads TGTGCCAGTAGTATCAATTTGAGGGAGCTGTTTTTT. As protein: CASSINLRELFF.

This clonotype was detected many times. The rearrangement links TRBV5-1 to TRBJ1-1, with D perhaps matching TRBD1 (5 bases). Trimming took off 0 bases at V and 3 bases at J, with 12 bases between the two ends. Germline CDR1 is SGHRS and CDR2 is YFSETQ. This CDR3 comprises 15 residues. For the CDR3, the DNA is TGCGCCAGCAGCTTGGTTCGGGGCGCGGACACTGAAGCTTTCTTT. Protein product: CASSLVRGADTEAFF.

This clonotype was found many times. The rearrangement joins TRBV4-1 to TRBJ1-6, with D perhaps TRBD1 (5 bases). The V and J ends lost 3 bases and 7 bases respectively, with 16 bases between them. The CDR3 consists of 16 residues. From germline, CDR1 is MGHRA and CDR2 YSYEKL. Here the CDR3 reads CASSQYEVGGNSPLHF. The CDR3 nucleotides read TGCGCCAGCAGCCAGTACGAGGTCGGGGGGAATTCACCCCTCCACTTT.

The gene calls are TRBV28 and TRBJ1-1; 11 positions match TRBD1. Germline V gene sequence: CDR1 MDHEN, CDR2 SYDVKM. The trim removed 6 bases at V and 5 bases at J, leaving 5 bases unmatched. The CDR3 covers 14 residues. The CDR3 sequence is CASRTGTGGTEAFF. DNA for the CDR3: TGTGCCAGCAGAACCGGGACAGGGGGAACTGAAGCTTTCTTT.

This clonotype was counted ten times or more. The rearrangement links TRBV3-1 to TRBJ2-1; TRBD2 matches at 7 bases. The germline gives CDR1 LGHDT, CDR2 YNNKEL (reference sequence). This CDR3 is 15 amino acids long. V shed 1 base and J 0 bases; nucleotides not matched to a gene: 0. In nucleotides, the CDR3 is TGTGCCAGCAGCCAAGTAGCGGGCTCCTACAATGAGCAGTTCTTC. Translating gives CASSQVAGSYNEQFF.

This clonotype appeared many times. This chain joins TRBV29-1 and TRBJ1-1; no clear D. This CDR3 region has 13 residues. V lost 8 bases, J lost 3 bases, and 16 bases lay in between. Germline assignment: CDR1 SQVTM and CDR2 ANQGSEA. The CDR3, as DNA: TGCAGCACTGAGCGGGGTCAGGACACTGAAGCTTTCTTT. Its translation is CSTERGQDTEAFF.